The T cell receptor (beta chain) under discussion was sequenced for a study of cytomegalovirus exposure and HLA in healthy donors. The PCR was carried out with 60 Vbeta primers and 13 Jbeta primers. TCRdb keeps only in-frame clones here, not all; method: immunoSEQ multiplex PCR. The sample contains around 120,000 clones, around 76% of which appear only once. With V trimmed by 5 bases and J by 3 bases, 6 bases remained unmatched. This CDR3 has 14 amino acids. Germline CDR1 reads SNHLY; CDR2 reads FYNNEI. The sample comprised PBMCs. The V gene is TRBV2, the J gene TRBJ1-2; 7 bases line up with TRBD1. The TCR comes from a man in his fifties or sixties in good health and CMV-seropositive. The CDR3 is CASSPEGQYYGYTF. The DNA for the CDR3 is TGTGCCAGCAGTCCCGAGGGACAGTACTATGGCTACACCTTC.